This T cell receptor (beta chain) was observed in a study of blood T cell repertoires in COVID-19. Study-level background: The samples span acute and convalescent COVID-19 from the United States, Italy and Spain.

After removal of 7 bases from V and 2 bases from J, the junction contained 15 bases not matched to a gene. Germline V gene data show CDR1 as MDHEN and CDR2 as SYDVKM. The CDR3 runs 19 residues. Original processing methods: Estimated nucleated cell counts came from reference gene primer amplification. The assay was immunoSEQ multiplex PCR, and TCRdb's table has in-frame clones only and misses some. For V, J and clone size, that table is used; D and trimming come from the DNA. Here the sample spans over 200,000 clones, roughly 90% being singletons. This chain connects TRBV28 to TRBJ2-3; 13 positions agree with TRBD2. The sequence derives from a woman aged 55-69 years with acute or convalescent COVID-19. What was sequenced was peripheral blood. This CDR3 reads CASIGGLAGVWGSTDTQYF. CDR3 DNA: TGTGCCAGCATAGGTGGACTAGCGGGAGTTTGGGGATCCACAGATACGCAGTATTTT.